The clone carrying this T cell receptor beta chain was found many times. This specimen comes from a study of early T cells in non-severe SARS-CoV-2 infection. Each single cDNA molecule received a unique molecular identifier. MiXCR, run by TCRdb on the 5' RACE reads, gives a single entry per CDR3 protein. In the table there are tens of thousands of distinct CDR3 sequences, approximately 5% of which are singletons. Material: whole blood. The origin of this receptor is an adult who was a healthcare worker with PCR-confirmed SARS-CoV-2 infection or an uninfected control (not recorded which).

The chain's CDR3 is CASSSWGTEAFF. The CDR3 coding sequence is TGTGCCAGCTCCTCATGGGGAACTGAAGCTTTCTTT. V and J are TRBV9 and TRBJ1-1; D ambiguous. CDR3 length: 12 amino acids. CDR1 is SGDLS, CDR2 YYNGEE, per germline. Trimming removed 7 bases at V and 5 bases at J, with 12 bases between. The whole variable domain, filled in from reference TRBV9 and TRBJ1-1, reads DSGVTQTPKHLITATGQRVTLRCSPRSGDLSVYWYQQSLDQGLQFLIQYYNGEERAKGNILERFSAQQFPDLHSELNLSSLELGDSALYFCASSSWGTEAFFGQGTRLTVV.